These 7 T cell receptor beta chains came from one sample sequenced in a study of blood T cell repertoires in COVID-19. TCRdb keeps only in-frame clones here, not all; method: immunoSEQ multiplex PCR. The data show over 65,000 clones, under 80% seen once. The sequencing sample was made of peripheral blood. The receptors here all came from a man aged 55 to 70 with COVID-19, enrolled during active disease.

This chain joins TRBV6-5 and TRBJ1-1; unclear D gene. The CDR3 runs 13 residues. CDR1 MNHEY and CDR2 SVGAGI come from the germline V gene. V was trimmed by 8 bases and J by 4 bases, leaving 14 bases between them. The CDR3 sequence: CASGERTLTEAFF. CDR3 in DNA: TGTGCCAGCGGGGAGAGAACGCTCACTGAAGCTTTCTTT.

J is TRBJ2-4 and V is TRBV29-1; 9 bases agree with TRBD1. CDR1 is SQVTM, CDR2 ANQGSEA, per germline. Losses at the gene ends were 5 bases for V and 9 bases for J; bases not matched to a gene: 8. The CDR3 loop spans 13 amino acids. CDR3 nucleotides: TGCAGCGTTCTACAGGGGGCGCAGCCCATTCAGTACTTC. Translating it yields CSVLQGAQPIQYF.

The chain combines TRBV30 with TRBJ2-3; perhaps TRBD2 as D (5 bases). The CDR3 loop spans 14 amino acids. Trimming stripped 3 bases from V and 2 bases from J, with 12 bases between. Germline V gene sequence: CDR1 GTSNPN, CDR2 SVGIG (reference sequence). The CDR3 sequence: CAWSDSGITDTQYF. Here the CDR3 DNA reads TGTGCCTGGAGCGACTCGGGGATCACAGATACGCAGTATTTT. The full variable domain, in which reference TRBV30 and TRBJ2-3 provide the parts outside the CDR3, is SQTIHQWPATLVQPVGSPLSLECTVEGTSNPNLYWYRQAAGRGLQLLFYSVGIGQISSEVPQNLSASRPQDRQFILSSKKLLLSDSGFYLCAWSDSGITDTQYFGPGTRLTVL.

V and J are TRBV7-9 and TRBJ2-2; TRBD2 matches 7 bases. This CDR3 region has 16 residues. Unmatched junction bases numbered 3, after V lost 1 base and J lost 1 base. CDR1 is SEHNR, CDR2 FQNEAQ, per germline (reference sequence). The CDR3, as DNA: TGTGCCAGCAGCTTAGGCCTAGCGGAGAACACCGGGGAGCTGTTTTTT. Translated: CASSLGLAENTGELFF.

V and J are TRBV5-1 and TRBJ1-6; TRBD1 matches 7 bases. Germline CDR1 SGHRS, CDR2 YFSETQ. With 4 bases clipped from V and 7 bases from J, the junction kept 11 bases outside the gene matches. The CDR3 is 16 amino acids. CDR3 region: CASSPVPGQVNSPLHF. The CDR3 nucleotides are TGCGCCAGCAGCCCGGTGCCCGGACAGGTGAATTCACCCCTCCACTTT.

The chain uses TRBV2 and TRBJ1-6, with TRBD1 matching over 9 bases. The CDR3 contains 14 residues. Germline CDR1 is SNHLY and CDR2 is FYNNEI. Trimming cost V 4 bases and J 5 bases; bases outside gene matches: 0. The DNA for the CDR3 is TGTGCCAGCAGTGGGACAGGGGATAATTCACCCCTCCACTTT. This translates into CASSGTGDNSPLHF.

This chain connects TRBV4-1 to TRBJ2-2; possibly TRBD1 for D (6 bases). Germline CDR1 reads MGHRA; CDR2 reads YSYEKL. The CDR3 extends over 17 amino acids. V lost 1 base and J 0 bases, leaving 12 bases between the germline ends. This CDR3 is CASSQVEAGANTGELFF. Here the CDR3 DNA reads TGCGCCAGCAGCCAAGTCGAGGCAGGGGCGAACACCGGGGAGCTGTTTTTT.